The 10 T cell receptor beta chains in this list originate from one sample, sequenced in a study of shared T cell receptors in the human thymus. Clones were read by immunoSEQ multiplex PCR, and TCRdb kept only the in-frame ones, dropping some. The sample records under 450,000 clones, 85% to 95% being singletons. The sample taken for sequencing was thymocytes. These TCRs come from a human donor.

The chain links TRBV5-6 to TRBJ2-2; D may correspond to TRBD1 or TRBD2 (6 bases each). The CDR3 runs to 13 residues. Germline assignment: CDR1 SGHDT and CDR2 YYEEEE. V lost 5 bases, J lost 6 bases, and 11 bases lay in between. CDR3 sequence (DNA): TGTGCCAGCAGGCCGGAGGGGGCCGGGGAGCTGTTTTTT. Translation: CASRPEGAGELFF.

This chain joins TRBV7-8 and TRBJ2-5; 9 bases are shared with TRBD2. V was pared by 5 bases and J by 2 bases, with 15 bases of the junction left unmatched. Germline V gives CDR1 SGHVS, CDR2 FQNEAQ. CDR3 length: 18 residues. CDR3 residues: CASSLPGFRGRVQETQYF. CDR3 nucleotide sequence: TGTGCCAGCAGCCTCCCGGGGTTCCGCGGGAGGGTTCAAGAGACCCAGTACTTC.

The chain recombines TRBV19 with TRBJ1-4; the match to TRBD1 covers 8 bases. Germline CDR1 and CDR2: LNHDA and SQIVND (reference sequence). The CDR3 extends over 15 amino acids. V was pared by 4 bases and J by 8 bases, with 9 bases of the junction left unmatched. CDR3: CASSTAGQGGEKLFF. The CDR3 region has the DNA TGTGCCAGTAGTACTGCCGGACAGGGCGGCGAAAAACTGTTTTTT.

The rearrangement uses TRBV2 and TRBJ2-1; TRBD1 is a possible D gene (5 bases). Looked up from germline, CDR1 is SNHLY and CDR2 is FYNNEI. The CDR3 loop spans 15 amino acids. The germline V and J ends were trimmed by 3 bases and 5 bases, with 14 bases remaining between them. The CDR3 DNA follows: TGTGCCAGCAGTGATGGCAGGGCGTGGAACAATGAGCAGTTCTTC. Residues: CASSDGRAWNNEQFF. Supplemented by reference TRBV2 and TRBJ2-1, the full variable domain reads EPEVTQTPSHQVTQMGQEVILRCVPISNHLYFYWYRQILGQKVEFLVSFYNNEISEKSEIFDDQFSVERPDGSNFTLKIRSTKLEDSAMYFCASSDGRAWNNEQFFGPGTRLTVL.

V is TRBV5-6 and J is TRBJ2-7, with D maybe TRBD2 (6 bases). The V end was cut by 1 base, the J end by 0 bases, with 11 bases between. This CDR3 comprises 15 residues. The V gene's germline CDR1 is SGHDT and CDR2 YYEEEE. The CDR3, as DNA: TGTGCCAGCAGCTTGACGAGCGGGTCCTCCTACGAGCAGTACTTC. Translating gives CASSLTSGSSYEQYF.

V gene TRBV7-6 combines with J gene TRBJ2-1; the match to TRBD1 covers 8 bases. The CDR3 extends over 21 amino acids. Germline V gives CDR1 SGHVS, CDR2 FNYEAQ. V lost 1 base and J lost 8; bases outside the gene matches: 25. CDR3: CASSLVLLGKAGGIDRDEQFF. The CDR3 DNA follows: TGTGCCAGCAGCTTAGTTTTATTAGGGAAGGCAGGGGGCATTGATAGAGATGAGCAGTTCTTC.

The chain is built from TRBV7-6 and TRBJ2-1; TRBD2 agrees at 11 bases. Germline loops: CDR1 SGHVS, CDR2 FNYEAQ. Trimming at V came to 2 bases and at J to 5 bases, leaving 8 bases not matched to a gene. This CDR3 has 17 residues. CDR3 bases: TGTGCCAGCAGCTTACCCAAGGAGACTAGCGGGAACAATGAGCAGTTCTTC. Protein product: CASSLPKETSGNNEQFF. Full variable domain (missing parts from reference TRBV7-6 and TRBJ2-1): GAGVSQSPRYKVTKRGQDVALRCDPISGHVSLYWYRQALGQGPEFLTYFNYEAQQDKSGLPNDRFSAERPEGSISTLTIQRTEQRDSAMYRCASSLPKETSGNNEQFFGPGTRLTVL.

The gene calls are TRBV7-7 and TRBJ2-2; weak D call: TRBD2 (6 bases). Germline CDR1 SSHAT, CDR2 FNYEAQ (reference sequence). The V end lost 7 bases, the J end lost 2 bases, and 11 bases lay between the germline ends. This CDR3 contains 14 residues. As DNA, the CDR3 is TGTGCCAGCACCTGGGAGGAAAACACCGGGGAGCTGTTTTTT. Its protein is CASTWEENTGELFF.

The chain has TRBV5-8 and TRBJ1-2, with D perhaps TRBD1 (5 bases). Germline-derived CDR1 and CDR2 are SGHTS and YDEGEE. V lost 3 bases to trimming and J lost 1 base, with 22 bases between them. The CDR3 sequence is 18 residues long. The CDR3 reads CASSWLKMGPTNNYGYTF. The CDR3 nucleotides read TGTGCCAGCAGCTGGCTTAAAATGGGACCGACTAATAACTATGGCTACACCTTC.

In its sample, this clone was seen once. The chain couples TRBV6-1 to TRBJ1-1, with TRBD1 matching over 8 bases. The CDR3 consists of 13 residues. Germline lookup yields CDR1 MNHNS and CDR2 SASEGT. Germline trimming cut 6 bases from V and 6 bases from J; bases unmatched to any gene: 6. The CDR3 DNA follows: TGTGCCAGCAGGGACAGGGATTGCCCTGAAGCTTTCTTT. Amino acids: CASRDRDCPEAFF.